Detailed here is one T cell receptor (beta chain). The antigen is unknown. These data belong to a study of shared clonotypes between healthy human individuals. Findings and limits, study-wide: Rarefaction indicated that sorted-subset sequencing remained incomplete although depth was large.

Clones were read by immunoSEQ multiplex PCR, and TCRdb kept only the in-frame ones, dropping some. Of approximately 1.1 million clones detected, 70% to 80% appear once; the ten largest clones hold approximately 0.5%. CD4+ cells yielded CD45RA+ naive and CD45RA-negative memory subsets. Trimming at V came to 2 bases and at J to 5 bases, leaving 9 bases not matched to a gene. The germline V gene has CDR1 SGHNT and CDR2 YYREEE (reference sequence). This CDR3 contains 15 residues. This clonotype originated in a man aged 18 to 30 in good health. Some clones in this sample may be carry-over from other donors' samples. The V gene is TRBV5-4, the J gene TRBJ1-2; TRBD1 matches 7 bases. Sequencing was carried out using memory CD4+ T cells from PBMCs. Documented subset: CD45RA-negative fraction. CDR3 sequence reads: CASSFASGTDYGYTF. The CDR3 coding sequence is TGTGCCAGCAGCTTTGCCTCCGGGACAGATTATGGCTACACCTTC.